What follows describes a single TCR beta chain. Its antigen is not identified. The CDR3 extends over 15 amino acids. The V gene lost 0 bases and the J gene lost 0 bases, with 8 bases spanning the gap. CDR1 MNHEY and CDR2 SVGEGT come from the germline V gene. Unique molecular identifiers were present in the TCR beta cDNA libraries. TCRdb re-called the PCR reads through MiXCR, storing one row per CDR3 protein. The sample contains roughly 650,000 distinct CDR3 sequences, over 45% of which appear only once. These data come from a study of post-analysis software for immune sequencing data. Study summary: Included courses were relapsing-remitting and secondary progressive multiple sclerosis; progressive-relapsing multiple sclerosis was also included. Study conclusions and caveats: Controls had significantly higher normalized Chao1 diversity than multiple sclerosis patients. Patients showed TRBV5-6, TRBV5-1 and TRBV20-1 among a handful of TRBV segments more frequent than in controls.

The chain employs TRBV6-2 or TRBV6-3 and TRBJ1-1; D is unclear. The sequence derives from a girl aged 2-10 years with multiple sclerosis. Specimen: blood. CDR3 nucleotide sequence: TGTGCCAGCAGTTACTCGGGCGACGTGAACACTGAAGCTTTCTTT. Protein: CASSYSGDVNTEAFF.